The source of this TCR beta chain is a study of blood T cell repertoires in COVID-19. Overall study: Samples of COVID-19 (acute and convalescent) were obtained from the United States, Italy and Spain. The cDNA or gDNA used as material had been derived from T cells, B-cell-depleted T cells, or PBMCs.

Germline assignment: CDR1 SGHAT and CDR2 FQDESV (reference sequence). The CDR3 has 14 residues. Trimming took 7 bases from V and 4 from J; bases not matched to a gene: 5. Authors' data handling: Reference gene primer amplification yielded estimated nucleated cell counts. The assay was immunoSEQ multiplex PCR, and TCRdb's table has in-frame clones only and misses some. V, J and clone size were drawn from that table, and D and trimming were deduced from the DNA. The sample lists around 90,000 clones, approximately 90% seen once, with around 15% in the top ten. This sequence was found in a male donor with acute or convalescent COVID-19. The chain uses TRBV11-1 and TRBJ2-5; 11 bases map to TRBD2. Sequenced: peripheral blood. The CDR3 DNA follows: TGTGCCAGCAACGGACTAGCGGGCCGAGAGACCCAGTACTTC. It yields the protein CASNGLAGRETQYF. Supplemented by reference TRBV11-1 and TRBJ2-5, the full variable domain reads EAEVAQSPRYKITEKSQAVAFWCDPISGHATLYWYRQILGQGPELLVQFQDESVVDDSQLPKDRFSAERLKGVDSTLKIQPAELGDSAMYLCASNGLAGRETQYFGPGTRLLVL.